Included here is one T cell receptor (beta chain) sequence, with context. Its antigen is still unknown. Base quality data are lacking; no much larger clone is found one base away. The sample's treatment or condition label, decoded: roughly 18 received Ad26.COV2.S at low or high dose, single or two shots; about five received placebo; per-sample allocation not given. Repertoires of vaccine and placebo recipients were sequenced from samples taken on day 63 after the first injection. Between 29 July and 7 August 2020, Cohort 1b enrolled around 25 adults aged 18-55 years at one site in Boston, USA. Ad26.COV2.S was a replication-incompetent adenovirus type 26 vector expressing a prefusion-stabilized SARS-CoV-2 spike protein from the original Wuhan strain. The immunoSEQ Assay was used to sequence TCRbeta CDR3 regions. After extraction, genomic DNA underwent amplification by bias-controlled multiplex PCR, followed by high-throughput sequencing. In the source study's methods: To quantify the absolute abundance of every unique TCRbeta CDR3 region, sequences were collapsed and filtered. T cell fraction was estimated by normalizing TCRbeta template counts to usable DNA, with usable DNA measured through amplification of reference genes found in all nucleated cells. Repertoire TCRs were annotated as SARS-CoV-2-specific by exact matching of V gene, CDR3 amino acid sequence and J gene to a known reactive TCR set. The reference SARS-CoV-2 TCR set came from MIRA and was filtered for enrichment in COVID-19-positive ImmuneCODE repertoires, removing public or cross-reactive TCRs. Using the MIRA antigens, annotated TCRs were further analysed by specific ORF or by position within an ORF. Depth was the summed frequency of annotated unique rearrangements, while breadth was defined as annotated unique rearrangements over total unique productive rearrangements. TCR breadth was compared between groups using two-sided Wilcoxon rank-sum tests. TCRdb's version of the immuneACCESS table is confined to in-frame rearrangements and falls short of the full clone set. An unresolved V gene accounts for under half of the shortfall where checked; the remainder is of unknown origin. V, J and clone size are taken as reported in that table, and D and trimming were inferred from the DNA itself. The sample yields 380,000 or so clones; 83% were counted once. The leading ten clones occupy almost 7.5% of the sample.

The data were obtained in a study of Ad26.COV2.S vaccination and SARS-CoV-2 variants (dated by TCRdb to the early 2020s). Concerning the study at large: Vaccine-arm donors came from COV1001, a multicentre, randomized, double-blind, placebo-controlled phase I-IIa trial of Ad26.COV2.S in healthy adults. Sequencing of the TCRbeta repertoire served to evaluate the specificity and breadth of SARS-CoV-2-reactive T cell receptors following Ad26.COV2.S vaccination. Participants in the trial were split at random into five groups of five each, receiving low-dose or high-dose Ad26.COV2.S once or twice, or else placebo on both occasions. Ad26.COV2.S was administered intramuscularly at a dose of 5x10^10 or 1x10^11 viral particles, either as one shot or as two shots given 56 days apart. A total of some 30 samples were included in the TCR-sequenced set, comprising roughly 19 Ad26.COV2.S vaccine recipients, 5 placebo recipients and 8 SARS-CoV-2 convalescent individuals. Investigators remained blinded to trial group allocation during experiments and outcome assessment. Broad study findings and their caveats: Spike-specific TCR breadth was higher in Ad26.COV2.S recipients than in placebo recipients (P = 0.0014). The study was not powered to compare responses between vaccine doses or regimens. After vaccination, substantial breadth of spike-specific CD8+ and CD4+ T cell responses was reported. According to the authors, total T cell responses may have been underestimated by the TCR breadth and depth analyses. Non-spike TCR breadth was comparable between vaccine and placebo recipients, consistent with the vaccine containing only spike.

The TCR originated in a person between 18 and 59 years old who received the Ad26.COV2.S COVID-19 vaccine or a placebo. This material consisted of peripheral blood, taken in a trial of Ad26.COV2.S vaccine versus placebo.

The CDR3 in this case is CASSLLPPQETQYF. The nucleotides read TGCGCCAGCAGCTTGCTTCCCCCCCAAGAGACCCAGTACTTC. The sequence links TRBV5-1 to TRBJ2-5; the D gene is unclear. V loses 1 base of germline sequence and J loses 1 base, and the interval between the two ends is 8 bases. CDR1 and CDR2, looked up from the germline V gene, are SGHRS and YFSETQ. The CDR3 numbers 14 residues from cysteine through phenylalanine. Left in the record is the CDR3 DNA by itself, 42 bases read in frame from the first base.